The source of this T cell receptor (beta chain) is a study of blood T cells in healthy people across ages. Whole-study context: There was about one barcoded beta molecule captured by template switching per two T cells. General study findings and limits: While age rose, TCR beta diversity per million T cells dropped in a roughly linear way.

A few counts support this clonotype. Antigen unknown. Combining a sample-barcoded 5' primer with a J-beta primer mix, a second PCR ran for about 6 to 12 cycles. Every sample returned 2.5 million or more CDR3-containing paired-end reads. TCRdb itself ran the 5' RACE reads through MiXCR, one entry per CDR3 protein. Of around 1,600,000 distinct CDR3 sequences listed, about 45% are singletons. Donors each provided 9.5 to 10 milliliters of peripheral blood. The TCR comes from a woman aged 18-29 years in good health. Sequences were obtained from blood.

The CDR3 loop is CASRIGTVNTEAFF. CDR3 nucleotides: TGTGCCAGCAGGATTGGGACAGTGAACACTGAAGCTTTCTTT. The chain has TRBV6-2 or TRBV6-3 and TRBJ1-1; 7 positions match TRBD1. CDR3 length: 14 amino acids. The J segment lost 0 bases and the V segment lost 6 bases, leaving 4 bases of the junction unmatched. Germline values: CDR1 MNHEY, CDR2 SVGEGT.